This T cell receptor beta chain was documented in a study of cytomegalovirus exposure and HLA in healthy donors (TCRdb year 2017). For the study in its entirety: According to an earlier analysis of a few hundred of the donors, about 180 million T cells yielded roughly 110 million unique TCR beta sequences and roughly 280 Gb of sequence data. Roughly 300 gigabases of sequencing data and approximately 84 million unique TCR sequences were included in an early release covering about 700 HLA-typed donors. Among the roughly 400 genotyped donors, roughly 80% belonged to the genetic ancestry cluster associated with self-reported Caucasian donors. The study aimed to test whether cataloging public T cell receptors could reveal signatures of past pathogen exposure. Using immunosequencing, the study profiled T cell repertoires from around 680 subjects and related those repertoires to cytomegalovirus serostatus. Along with the approximately 600-subject first cohort, a separate validation cohort of 120 different subjects was used. High-throughput TCR immunosequencing, statistical association of individual TCRs with disease status, and machine learning were combined to predict cytomegalovirus infection status. To study patterns of TCR occurrence, a later analysis re-analyzed previously published TCR beta repertoires from 650 to 750 donors and added high-resolution HLA genotyping. Rather than using new phenotypic data, the later analysis identified candidate immune exposures from TCR beta sequences and from how often those sequences occurred across donors. In an earlier analysis of 500 to 650 of the donors, high-throughput TCR beta sequencing was used to judge whether each TCR beta V gene segment behaved as functional or pseudogenic. Donor age, sex, ethnicity and CMV serostatus were compiled together with the repertoire data. A later genetic analysis used genome-wide SNP genotypes for about three fifths of the 666 donors, treating that subset as a discovery cohort. Every discovery cohort repertoire had been produced on one sequencing platform. Both class I and class II loci were covered by HLA typing, at four-digit resolution. Typing coverage differed by locus: A, B, C, DRB1 and DQB1 were typed in about 620-640 donors, DQA1 in about 510, DPA1 in some 570, and DPB1 in about 450. Five DR-DQ haplotypes were handled as single units for association and clustering because linkage in the cohort was strong. Among about 390 genotyped donors of the cohort, an average of roughly 240,000 unique TCR beta nucleotide sequences were sequenced per donor, approximately 20% of them non-productive.

Comments on this clone: Which antigen it targets is not known. Nothing much larger sits one base from this clone, and base qualities are not available.

Receptors were amplified or captured by the immunoSEQ multiplex PCR assay. For the multiplex PCR, a mixture combining 60 forward primers for TCR Vbeta segments and 13 reverse primers for TCR Jbeta segments was used. The CDR3 region of rearranged TCR beta genes was amplified from genomic DNA by a multiplex PCR assay. Amplified TCR beta libraries were sequenced as 87-base-pair reads on the Illumina HiSeq System. In the original analysis: A later analysis tallied around 82 million unique TCR beta chains across the 600 to 700 repertoires, and some 10 million of those chains were shared by two or more donors. To remove PCR and sequencing errors, raw reads were error-corrected and collapsed into unique sequences using a nearest-neighbor algorithm that merged closely related sequences. CDR3 sequences were aligned to IMGT reference sequences to assign V, D and J gene segments. For a sequence to be retained, a match of at least six nucleotides was required to both a V gene segment and a J gene segment. A rearrangement counted as productive if the CDR3 had no stop codons and remained in frame with V and J, and every other rearrangement counted as non-productive. CDR3 was defined by IMGT convention, running from the second conserved V-encoded cysteine to the conserved J-encoded phenylalanine. In an earlier analysis of roughly 610 of the donors, sequences lacking an unambiguous match to a single V gene segment were excluded. An earlier analysis of fewer than 750 of the donors classified V segments as functional when productive rearrangements were above 56.7% and as segregating when the standard deviation between donors was above 5%. To diagnose cytomegalovirus status from the catalog of TCR beta chain sequences, a statistical classification framework was built. V and J gene assignment, in a later analysis, came from comparing TCR nucleotide sequences with IMGT/GENE-DB human TR gene sequences. The TCRdist pipeline was used in a later analysis to assign CDR3 sequences and most-parsimonious VDJ recombination scenarios. In a later analysis, every TCR beta chain was defined by the combination of its CDR3 amino acid sequence and its V-gene family, and reads without a unique V-gene family were dropped. To address suspected cross-contamination and a sequencing artifact, a later analysis removed around 590 highly shared, low-generation-probability nucleotide sequences. In a later analysis, a clonal expansion index for each public chain was calculated from normalized within-repertoire ranks of inferred template counts. A later analysis computed generation probabilities with a VDJ recombination model fitted to out-of-frame rearrangements, and checked the results against IGoR. In a later analysis, hypergeometric tests were used to score TCR-TCR, TCR-HLA and TCR-CMV co-occurrence, with a repertoire-size bias correction applied to TCR pairs. In a later analysis, false discovery rates were estimated by permuting HLA or CMV assignments 20 times. In a later analysis, co-occurring TCRs were grouped using DBSCAN, and TCRdist sequence similarity was added for clustering within HLA-allele-positive subsets. Repertoires with fewer than 30,000 or more than 120,000 public chains, plus five repertoires with anomalous nucleotide sharing, were excluded from co-occurrence clustering. Entries here come from immuneACCESS through TCRdb and include only in-frame sequences with V and J called. Some clones fail to appear in such tables; in the studies checked, an unresolved V gene covers under half of the shortfall, and the cause of the remainder is unknown. That table gives V, J and clone size, and the DNA gave D and trimming. This sample is represented by about 210,000 clones; more than 75% of them were singletons. About 0.25% of the sample comes from the top ten.

The cohort was made up of hundreds of healthy bone marrow donors. At the time of sampling, all cohort members were nominally healthy, though unrecorded immune exposures were likely present. The donor tested CMV seronegative and was one of the 352 seronegative cohort members. A peripheral blood sample was provided by each donor, and peripheral blood mononuclear cells were used for TCR beta sequencing. Genomic DNA was extracted from the blood cell samples with the Qiagen DNeasy Blood Extraction Kit. General conclusions and limits of the study: The 87-base-pair reads could not distinguish some IMGT-functional V segments, including TRBV6-2 and TRBV6-3, so those segments were excluded. A few of the identified cytomegalovirus-associated TCR beta chains were confirmed in vitro to be specific for cytomegalovirus antigens. A group of highly shared sequence variants was considered likely to be a technical artifact of the sequencing pipeline. A total of around 150 TCR beta chains were listed by the study as associated with cytomegalovirus. When HLA alleles, especially DR and DQ, strongly co-occurred, TCR associations were difficult to assign to individual alleles. Compared with the 666-donor mean, donors in an Asian-associated ancestry cluster had fewer N-insertions in productive TCRs, according to a later genetic analysis. The classifier was reported to diagnose cytomegalovirus status with high specificity and sensitivity in both the original and validation cohorts. In a later analysis, 15,000 to 20,000 TCR beta sequences were associated with specific HLA alleles at a false discovery rate of 0.05. V-gene and J-gene trimming of TCR beta chains was associated with a missense DCLRE1C variant in a later genetic analysis, and the association was replicated in an independent cohort. For the cohort, immune exposure information was limited to CMV serostatus. Most TCR sequences were observed very rarely across donors, whereas some public TCRs were present in many individuals. An earlier analysis of approximately 500 of the donors showed that most TCR beta V segments appeared in productive rearrangements either about 87% or about 30% of the time, which broadly matched IMGT annotations. A later analysis found that most CMV-associated TCR beta chains appeared HLA-restricted, with HLA associations seemingly driven largely by CMV exposure. Compared with equally common non-associated chains, HLA-associated TCR beta chains in a later analysis were more clonally expanded and had lower generation probabilities. A further reported finding was that TCR beta sequences accurately predicted the HLA-A and HLA-B alleles for most subjects in the first cohort. Sequencing depth was assumed to be roughly uniform across donors in the presence/absence analyses, though that assumption may not hold. In a later analysis, the rate of TCR association differed among HLA loci, with DRB1 alleles having the most associated TCRs and HLA-C alleles having the fewest. Some 16 rarely observed V segments, including chromosome 9 orphons, were excluded from the earlier analysis of approximately 500 of the donors because counts were too low. This cohort had only TCR beta chains sequenced, and the lack of alpha or paired-chain data limited which features could be detected. Linkage disequilibrium might explain the correlated functional status among segregating V segments, but an unknown experimental factor could not be ruled out. The authors suggested that the approach could potentially be generalized to other disease states and immunological phenotypes. Because HLA typing was missing for some donors at each locus, association tests included only the typed subset. A later analysis reported that several top co-occurrence clusters appeared linked to parvovirus B19, influenza, CMV and Epstein-Barr virus.

The V end gives up 0 bases and the J end 4 bases, leaving 6 bases in the junction not matched to a gene. Reading from cysteine to phenylalanine, the CDR3 counts 15 amino acids. Only the CDR3 portion is preserved as DNA: 45 bases, with reading frame beginning at the first base. Taken from the germline V gene, the CDR1 and CDR2 loops are SGHDT and YYEEEE. Sequencing used PBMCs. The sequence derives from a girl aged 2-10 years in good health and CMV-seronegative. The chain was built from TRBV5-6 and TRBJ1-2; TRBD1 matches 7 bases in the middle. The CDR3 region reads CASSLGTGALYGYTF. The bases read TGTGCCAGCAGCTTGGGAACAGGGGCCCTCTATGGCTACACCTTC.